This T cell receptor (beta chain) came from a study of T cells after yellow fever vaccination. Study-level background: Fractions with few cells were prepared using SMART-Seq v4 Ultra Low Input. Findings and caveats of the study: Peak timing came faster in the weaker secondary response, day 5 versus 15.

Each CDR3 protein gets one entry after TCRdb re-called the 5' RACE reads with MiXCR. Of 100,000 to 150,000 distinct CDR3 sequences listed, 6.5% to 8% are singletons. The germline V gene has CDR1 SGHTA and CDR2 FQGNSA. The CDR3 is made up of 14 amino acids. V lost 6 bases and J 7 bases, leaving 16 bases between the germline ends. In regard to this clonotype: Its antigen is still unknown.

The chain joins TRBV7-2 to TRBJ1-5; TRBD1 might be the D (5 bases). The source material was CD4+ T cells sorted from PBMCs, sampled more than 8 days after the first yellow fever vaccination. The receptor comes from a man aged 18 to 29 who received the YFV17D yellow fever vaccine. The CDR3 DNA sequence: TGTGCCAGCAGTCCCGCAGGGTATAAGCAGCCCCAGCATTTT. Translation: CASSPAGYKQPQHF.